These T cell receptor beta chains were read from a single sample in a study of blood T cell repertoires in COVID-19. The method was immunoSEQ multiplex PCR; TCRdb's version includes in-frame clones alone and lacks a portion of them. Of about 120,000 clones detected, about 89% appear once; the ten largest clones hold 10% to 12%. The sequencing sample was made of peripheral blood. Source of these receptors: a woman in her 70s with COVID-19, enrolled during active disease. Both conserved end residues are part of each CDR3. D genes are given only for firm matches. Size is omitted from some rows. Given values are once, few, many or a class for expanded clones.

J gene | clone size | V gene | D gene | CDR3 protein | CDR3 DNA
TRBJ2-6 | once | TRBV19 | NA | CAWRPFLPNVLTF | TGTGCGTGGAGGCCCTTTCTCCCCAACGTCCTGACTTTC
TRBJ2-5 | NA | TRBV10-1 | TRBD1 | CASSRGDRGVEETQYF | TGCGCCAGCAGCCGCGGGGACAGGGGAGTCGAAGAGACCCAGTACTTC
TRBJ1-2 | NA | TRBV27 | NA | CASSPRVGLGGHGYTF | TGTGCCAGCAGTCCACGGGTAGGCCTGGGGGGTCACGGCTACACCTTC
TRBJ2-7 | NA | TRBV6-5 | NA | CASSYSGGAPYEQYF | TGTGCCAGCAGTTACTCGGGGGGGGCCCCCTACGAGCAGTACTTC
TRBJ2-7 | NA | TRBV7-2 | TRBD2 | CASSSSLAGGPYEQYF | TGTGCCAGCAGCTCCTCACTAGCGGGGGGCCCCTACGAGCAGTACTTC
TRBJ1-4 | NA | TRBV2 | NA | CASEELLTNEKLFF | TGTGCCAGCGAGGAACTGCTAACTAATGAAAAACTGTTTTTT
TRBJ2-7 | NA | TRBV21-1 | NA | CASSKGRGESEQYF | TGTGCCAGCAGCAAAGGCAGGGGAGAATCCGAGCAGTACTTC
TRBJ2-1 | few | TRBV27 | NA | CASSLSGLSGEQFF | TGTGCCAGCAGTTTATCGGGCCTGTCGGGGGAGCAGTTCTTC
TRBJ1-2 | NA | TRBV29-1 | NA | CSVEGATHGPYGYTF | TGCAGCGTTGAGGGAGCCACCCACGGGCCGTATGGCTACACCTTC
TRBJ2-3 | NA | TRBV2 | NA | CASSEGLYTQYF | TGTGCCAGCAGTGAAGGGCTGTATACGCAGTATTTT